Sequencing of this T cell receptor beta chain was carried out in a study of CD8+ T cells in alopecia areata. Study conclusions and caveats: In lesional scalp, particularly from alopecia totalis/universalis, clonality was higher than in normal scalp. Scalp clonality dropped significantly under tofacitinib, as did expanded CD8+ top-100 clones. Scalp samples also yield sequences from resident alphabeta T cells of normal skin. Relative to mice, TCR sharing across patients was less clear, a difference possibly HLA-related.

Treatment denoted: oral pan-JAK inhibitor, 5-10 mg twice daily. As to this clone: Its antigen remains unknown.

Reverse transcribed after extraction, RNA yielded cDNA as the sequencing template. TCRdb's copy holds only in-frame clones and misses some; the assay was immunoSEQ multiplex PCR. In the table there are about 160,000 clones, about 60% of which are singletons. V was pared by 5 bases and J by 2 bases, with 9 bases of the junction left unmatched. This CDR3 is 15 amino acids long. The germline CDR1 and CDR2 sequences are SGHTA and FQGNSA. The origin of this receptor is a human donor with alopecia areata. This specimen was CD4+ T cells sorted from blood, taken at week 24, from a patient treated with tofacitinib. V is TRBV7-2 and J is TRBJ2-7; 7 bases are a match to TRBD1. The CDR3, as DNA: TGTGCCAGCAGCGTAACCGGGACAGCGGCCTACGAGCAGTACTTC. Translating it yields CASSVTGTAAYEQYF.